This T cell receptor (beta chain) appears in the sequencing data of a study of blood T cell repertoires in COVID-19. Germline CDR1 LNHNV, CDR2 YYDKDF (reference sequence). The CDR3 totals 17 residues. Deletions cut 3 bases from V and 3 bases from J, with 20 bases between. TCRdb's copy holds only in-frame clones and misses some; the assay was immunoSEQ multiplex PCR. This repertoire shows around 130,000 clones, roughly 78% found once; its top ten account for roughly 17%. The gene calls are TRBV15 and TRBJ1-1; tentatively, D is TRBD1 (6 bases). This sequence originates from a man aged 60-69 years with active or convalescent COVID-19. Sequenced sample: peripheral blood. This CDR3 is CATSSAGTPFFDTEAFF. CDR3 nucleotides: TGTGCCACCAGCAGTGCCGGGACACCTTTTTTCGACACTGAAGCTTTCTTT.